The 9 T cell receptor beta chains given below trace back to one sample, sequenced in a study of regulatory T cells in long-lasting Graves disease. iRepertoire HTBI primers and Arm-PCR of CDR3 regions built TCR beta libraries. From the multiplex PCR reads, TCRdb called clonotypes with MiXCR, one entry per CDR3 protein. The sample includes roughly 450,000 distinct CDR3 sequences, less than 25% of them seen just once. Indicated time point: persistent/refractory GD, antithyroid drugs over 5 years with positive TRAb. RNA isolated from PBMCs was used to make the TCR library. The specimen was peripheral blood mononuclear cells (PBMCs), collected when the disease was refractory, from a patient treated with antithyroid drugs. The origin of the receptors is a female donor with Graves disease.

The rearrangement links TRBV7-9 to TRBJ2-7, with 7 bases matching TRBD1. CDR3 length equals 13 residues. The V gene's germline CDR1 is SEHNR and CDR2 FQNEAQ (reference sequence). V gave up 4 bases and J gave up 5 bases; unmatched junction bases: 5. For the CDR3, the DNA is TGTGCCAGCAGCTGGGACAGTGGGGACGAGCAGTACTTC. Encoded protein: CASSWDSGDEQYF.

Many counts were recorded for this clonotype. The chain carries TRBV6-2 or TRBV6-3 and TRBJ2-5; weak D call: TRBD2 (6 bases). Germline CDR1 reads MNHEY; CDR2 reads SVGEGT. Between the trimmed V and J ends, which lost 2 bases and 3 bases, there was a span of 13 bases. The CDR3 runs 15 residues. The CDR3 DNA reads as TGTGCCAGCAGTTACAGCCCAGCGGGTAAAGAGACCCAGTACTTC. Translation gives CASSYSPAGKETQYF.

This clonotype turned up a few times. The chain is built from TRBV4-1 and TRBJ2-1; D remains ambiguous. Trimming shortened V by 6 bases and J by 6 bases, and 12 bases separated the two germline ends. The germline CDR1 and CDR2 sequences are MGHRA and YSYEKL. The CDR3 is made up of 13 amino acids. The CDR3 is CASRELSGNEQFF. CDR3 nucleotides: TGCGCCAGCAGGGAGCTCTCGGGCAATGAGCAGTTCTTC.

This clonotype has a handful of counts. This chain connects TRBV7-9 to TRBJ2-7, with D unclear. The CDR3 covers 14 residues. V was shortened by 1 base and J by 7 bases, with 14 bases between the two germline ends. CDR1 and CDR2 from the germline V gene are SEHNR and FQNEAQ (reference sequence). The chain's CDR3 is CASSLGATNSEQYF. The CDR3 region has the DNA TGTGCCAGCAGCTTAGGTGCCACTAACTCAGAGCAGTACTTC. Based on the CDR3 plus reference TRBV7-9 and TRBJ2-7, the full variable domain is DTGVSQNPRHKITKRGQNVTFRCDPISEHNRLYWYRQTLGQGPEFLTYFQNEAQLEKSRLLSDRFSAERPKGSFSTLEIQRTEQGDSAMYLCASSLGATNSEQYFGPGTRLTVT.

This clonotype was detected many times. This chain uses TRBV20-1 with TRBJ2-2; D uncertain. The V end was cut by 0 bases, the J end by 0 bases, with 5 bases between. The CDR3 is made up of 14 amino acids. CDR1 is DFQATT and CDR2 is SNEGSKA in the germline V gene (reference sequence). The CDR3 nucleotides read TGCAGTGCTAGAGACAGTTCGAACACCGGGGAGCTGTTTTTT. The encoded protein is CSARDSSNTGELFF.

As concerns this clonotype: Since a much larger clone is just one base distant, this may be a read error. The final CDR3 position lacks the conserved phenylalanine or tryptophan, pointing to a likely read error. The chain carries TRBV7-3 and TRBJ1-1; D is uncertain. This CDR3 region has 17 residues. Germline V gene lookup returns CDR1 SGHTA and CDR2 FQGTGA. V was shortened by 5 bases and J by 0 bases, with 19 bases between the two germline ends. CDR3 sequence (DNA): TGTGCCAGCAGCCGGAGACCGCCTGGACTTATGAACACTGAAGCTTTCTCT. This encodes CASSRRPPGLMNTEAFS.

As concerns this clonotype: A read error may produce the germline difference seen at one junction end. The CDR3 DNA reads TGCGCCAGCAGCTTGGACCTTGACGGGACTAGCGAGGACTTC. It codes for CASSLDLDGTSEDF. V gene TRBV5-1 combines with J gene TRBJ2-7; 10 bases are a match to TRBD2. CDR1 is SGHRS, CDR2 YFSETQ, per germline. This CDR3 has 14 residues.

The V call is TRBV2, the J call TRBJ2-1; 7 bases align to TRBD2. The junction had 10 bases not matched to a gene; V was cut back by 11 bases and J by 6 bases. CDR3 length equals 13 residues. Germline loops: CDR1 SNHLY, CDR2 FYNNEI. The CDR3: CASDRAGVNEQFF. CDR3 nucleotides: TGTGCCTCTGACCGCGCGGGGGTCAATGAGCAGTTCTTC.

There are many counts of this clonotype. This chain uses TRBV28 with TRBJ2-2; 11 bases fit TRBD2. The CDR3 spans 15 residues. After removal of 7 bases from V and 3 bases from J, the junction contained 4 bases not matched to a gene. Germline V gene data show CDR1 as MDHEN and CDR2 as SYDVKM. CDR3 amino acids: CASTSGRWDTGELFF. The CDR3 DNA is TGTGCCAGCACTAGCGGGAGGTGGGACACCGGGGAGCTGTTTTTT.